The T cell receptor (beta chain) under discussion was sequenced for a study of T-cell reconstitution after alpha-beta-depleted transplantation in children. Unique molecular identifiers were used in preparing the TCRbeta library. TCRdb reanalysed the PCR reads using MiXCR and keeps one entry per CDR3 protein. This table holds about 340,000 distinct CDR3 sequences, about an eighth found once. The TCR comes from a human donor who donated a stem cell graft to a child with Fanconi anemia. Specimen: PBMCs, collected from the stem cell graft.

CDR3 in DNA: TGCAGTGGATATTGGGGCAATGAGCAGTTCTTC. Its protein is CSGYWGNEQFF. The rearrangement joins TRBV20-1 to TRBJ2-1, with D unresolved. This CDR3 has 11 amino acids. Germline-derived CDR1 and CDR2 are DFQATT and SNEGSKA (reference sequence). Deletions cut 7 bases from V and 6 bases from J, with 10 bases between.